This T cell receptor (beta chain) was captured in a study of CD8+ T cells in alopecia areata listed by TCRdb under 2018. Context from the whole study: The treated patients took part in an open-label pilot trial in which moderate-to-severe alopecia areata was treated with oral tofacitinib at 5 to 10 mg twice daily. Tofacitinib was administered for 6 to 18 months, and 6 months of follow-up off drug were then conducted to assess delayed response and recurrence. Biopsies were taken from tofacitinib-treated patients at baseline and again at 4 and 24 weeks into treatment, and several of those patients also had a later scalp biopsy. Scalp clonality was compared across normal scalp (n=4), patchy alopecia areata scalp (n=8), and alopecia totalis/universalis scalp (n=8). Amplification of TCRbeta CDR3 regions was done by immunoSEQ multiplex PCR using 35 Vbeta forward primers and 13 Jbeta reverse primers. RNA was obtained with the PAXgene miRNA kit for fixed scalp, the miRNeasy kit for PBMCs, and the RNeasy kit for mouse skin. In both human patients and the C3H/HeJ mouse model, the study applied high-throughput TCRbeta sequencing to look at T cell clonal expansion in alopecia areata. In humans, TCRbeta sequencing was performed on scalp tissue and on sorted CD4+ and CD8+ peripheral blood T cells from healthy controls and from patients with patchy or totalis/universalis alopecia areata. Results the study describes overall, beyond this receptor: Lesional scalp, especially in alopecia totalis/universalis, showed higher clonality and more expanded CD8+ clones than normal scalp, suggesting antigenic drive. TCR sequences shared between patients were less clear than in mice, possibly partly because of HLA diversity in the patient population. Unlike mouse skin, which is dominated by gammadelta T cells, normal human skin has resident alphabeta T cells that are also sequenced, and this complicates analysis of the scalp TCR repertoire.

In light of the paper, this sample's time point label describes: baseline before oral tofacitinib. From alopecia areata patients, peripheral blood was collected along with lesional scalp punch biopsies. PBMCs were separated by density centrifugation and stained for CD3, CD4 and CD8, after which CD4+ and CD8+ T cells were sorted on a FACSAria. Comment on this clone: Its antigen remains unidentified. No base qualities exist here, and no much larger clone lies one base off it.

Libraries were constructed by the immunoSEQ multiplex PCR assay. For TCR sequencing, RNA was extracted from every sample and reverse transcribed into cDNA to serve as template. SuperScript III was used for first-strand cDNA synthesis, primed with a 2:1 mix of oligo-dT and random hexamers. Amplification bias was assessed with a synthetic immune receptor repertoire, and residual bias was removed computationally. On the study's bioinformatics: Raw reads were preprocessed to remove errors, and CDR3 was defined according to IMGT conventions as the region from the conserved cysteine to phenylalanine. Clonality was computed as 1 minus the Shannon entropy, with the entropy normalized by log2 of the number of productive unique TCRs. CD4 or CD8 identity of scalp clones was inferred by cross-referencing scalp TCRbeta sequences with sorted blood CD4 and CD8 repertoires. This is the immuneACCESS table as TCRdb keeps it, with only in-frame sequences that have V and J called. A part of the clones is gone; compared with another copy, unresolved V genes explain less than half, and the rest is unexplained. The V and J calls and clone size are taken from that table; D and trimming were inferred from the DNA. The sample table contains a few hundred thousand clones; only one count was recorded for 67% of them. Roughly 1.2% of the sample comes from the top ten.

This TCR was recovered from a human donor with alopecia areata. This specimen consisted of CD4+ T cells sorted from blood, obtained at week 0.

The CDR3 amino acid sequence is: CASSSGGGETQYF. The DNA is TGTGCCAGCAGCTCGGGGGGAGGTGAGACCCAGTACTTC. The chain is encoded by TRBV11-3 joined to TRBJ2-5; TRBD2 aligns with 7 central bases. CDR1 and CDR2 are drawn from the germline V gene: SGHNT, YENEEA. Counted from cysteine to phenylalanine, this CDR3 has 13 amino acids. Only the CDR3 region is kept as DNA, spanning 39 bases read in frame from base 1. V has 4 bases trimmed and J has 5 bases trimmed; junction bases matching no gene number 4. Extended through the reference TRBV11-3 and TRBJ2-5 proteins, this CDR3 yields the full variable domain: EAGVVQSPRYKIIEKKQPVAFWCNPISGHNTLYWYLQNLGQGPELLIRYENEEAVDDSQLPKDRFSAERLKGVDSTLKIQPAELGDSAVYLCASSSGGGETQYFGPGTRLLVL.